One and the same sample provided the 26 T cell receptor beta chains below, sequenced in a study of T cells in Graves' hyperthyroidism and ophthalmopathy. Template material for amplifying TCR beta CDR3 regions consisted of RNA transcripts. When the TCR CDR3 underwent first-round RT-PCR, the HTBI primer set was used. From the multiplex PCR reads, TCRdb called clonotypes with MiXCR, one entry per CDR3 protein. Found here are approximately 710,000 distinct CDR3 sequences, 15% to 20% of them singletons; the top ten hold around 15%. Sequenced: blood. The origin of the receptors is a man over 45 with Graves' hyperthyroidism.

This clonotype was found a few times. The genes are TRBV5-1 and TRBJ1-1; D is ambiguous. CDR3 length: 13 amino acids. The germline V and J ends were trimmed by 5 bases and 0 bases, with 8 bases remaining between them. Germline assignment: CDR1 SGHRS and CDR2 YFSETQ. CDR3 region: CASRADMNTEAFF. The CDR3 coding sequence is TGCGCCAGCAGGGCTGATATGAACACTGAAGCTTTCTTT.

The V and J genes are TRBV29-1 and TRBJ2-4; D tentatively reads TRBD1 or TRBD2 (5 bases each). The CDR3 runs 13 residues. Germline CDR1 is SQVTM and CDR2 is ANQGSEA. V lost 0 bases and J 14 bases, leaving 17 bases between the germline ends. The CDR3 sequence: CSVEDRGEKRKYF. CDR3 nucleotide sequence: TGCAGCGTTGAAGATAGGGGCGAGAAGCGGAAGTACTTC. The whole variable domain, filled in from reference TRBV29-1 and TRBJ2-4, reads SAVISQKPSRDICQRGTSLTIQCQVDSQVTMMFWYRQQPGQSLTLIATANQGSEATYESGFVIDKFPISRPNLTFSTLTVSNMSPEDSSIYLCSVEDRGEKRKYFGAGTRLSVL.

This clonotype was counted a few times. The CDR3 bases are TGTGCCAGCAGTCGTGGACTAGCGGGAGACGCGAACACCGGGGAGCTGTTTTTT. Translation: CASSRGLAGDANTGELFF. The chain carries TRBV6-1 and TRBJ2-2, with TRBD2 matching over 13 bases. Germline-derived CDR1 and CDR2 are MNHNS and SASEGT. CDR3 size: 18 residues. V gave up 5 bases and J gave up 0 bases; unmatched junction bases: 6.

The chain uses TRBV25-1 and TRBJ2-1; possibly TRBD1 for D (6 bases). Germline V gives CDR1 MGHDK, CDR2 SYGVNS. The CDR3 covers 16 residues. Between the trimmed V and J ends, which lost 4 bases and 2 bases, there was a span of 15 bases. CDR3 nucleotides: TGTGCCAGCAGTGGCGACAGGAATGAGCCCTACAATGAGCAGTTCTTC. Translated, it gives CASSGDRNEPYNEQFF. Using reference TRBV25-1 and TRBJ2-1 for the parts outside the CDR3, the full variable domain is EADIYQTPRYLVIGTGKKITLECSQTMGHDKMYWYQQDPGMELHLIHYSYGVNSTEKGDLSSESTVSRIRTEHFPLTLESARPSHTSQYLCASSGDRNEPYNEQFFGPGTRLTVL.

The V and J genes are TRBV19 and TRBJ1-5; 9 nucleotides align to TRBD1. V lost 7 bases to trimming and J lost 5 bases; unmatched junction nucleotides: 6. Germline V gene sequence: CDR1 LNHDA, CDR2 SQIVND (reference sequence). The CDR3 is 14 amino acids. The CDR3 nucleotides read TGTGCCAGTAAGGGAGACAGGGGGTATCAGCCCCAGCATTTT. Amino acids: CASKGDRGYQPQHF. The full variable domain, with the rest looked up from reference TRBV19 and TRBJ1-5, is DGGITQSPKYLFRKEGQNVTLSCEQNLNHDAMYWYRQDPGQGLRLIYYSQIVNDFQKGDIAEGYSVSREKKESFPLTVTSAQKNPTAFYLCASKGDRGYQPQHFGDGTRLSIL.

The rearrangement links TRBV11-2 to TRBJ2-2; 12 bases are shared with TRBD2. The J segment lost 0 bases and the V segment lost 6 bases, leaving 14 bases of the junction unmatched. Germline V gives CDR1 SGHAT, CDR2 FQNNGV. The CDR3 is made up of 20 amino acids. CDR3: CASSWVGLAGYWTNTGELFF. CDR3 nucleotides: TGTGCCAGCAGTTGGGTGGGACTAGCGGGTTATTGGACGAACACCGGGGAGCTGTTTTTT. Supplemented by reference TRBV11-2 and TRBJ2-2, the full variable domain reads EAGVAQSPRYKIIEKRQSVAFWCNPISGHATLYWYQQILGQGPKLLIQFQNNGVVDDSQLPKDRFSAERLKGVDSTLKIQPAKLEDSAVYLCASSWVGLAGYWTNTGELFFGEGSRLTVL.

This clonotype was detected a few times. This chain links TRBV6-1 with TRBJ2-2; D is undetermined. Looked up from germline, CDR1 is MNHNS and CDR2 is SASEGT. The CDR3 sequence is 13 residues long. V lost 4 bases and J 3 bases, leaving 6 bases between the germline ends. Written as DNA, the CDR3 is TGTGCCAGCAGTGGGGAATACACCGGGGAGCTGTTTTTT. Protein sequence: CASSGEYTGELFF.

This clonotype appeared a few times. V and J are TRBV14 and TRBJ2-6; D not resolved. The CDR3 spans 15 residues. Germline V gene sequence: CDR1 SGHDN, CDR2 FVKESK. V shed 0 bases and J shed 1 base, with 4 bases lying between them. CDR3 DNA: TGTGCCAGCAGCCAAGATAGATCTGGGGCCAACGTCCTGACTTTC. This codes for CASSQDRSGANVLTF.

This clonotype was recorded many times. The chain links TRBV11-1 to TRBJ2-7; possible D gene TRBD2, 6 bases. The CDR3 consists of 14 residues. Germline CDR1 reads SGHAT; CDR2 reads FQDESV (reference sequence). With 3 bases removed from V and 7 bases from J, the gap between germline ends came to 16 bases. CDR3: CASSFWGGSGEQYF. For the CDR3, the DNA is TGTGCCAGCAGCTTTTGGGGAGGTTCGGGGGAGCAGTACTTC.

Details on this clonotype: A much bigger clone sits one base away, suggesting this may be a read error. The chain has TRBV27 and TRBJ2-2; D might be TRBD1 (6 bases). Germline CDR1 reads MNHEY; CDR2 reads SMNVEV (reference sequence). The CDR3 has 17 residues. The CDR3 is CVSSQGYFGLATGELFF. The CDR3 nucleotides are TGTGTCAGCAGTCAGGGGTATTTTGGTTTGGCCACCGGGGAGCTGTTTTTT.

There are a few counts of this clonotype. The chain combines TRBV7-9 with TRBJ1-2; the D gene is possibly TRBD1 (5 bases). V gave up 4 bases and J gave up 8 bases, with 20 bases separating them. The CDR3 spans 15 residues. Germline V gene lookup returns CDR1 SEHNR and CDR2 FQNEAQ (reference sequence). This chain's CDR3 is CASSSYRGSARGYTF. The CDR3 region has the DNA TGTGCCAGCAGCTCTTACCGGGGCTCAGCTAGGGGCTACACCTTC. The full variable domain, completed using reference TRBV7-9 and TRBJ1-2, is DTGVSQNPRHKITKRGQNVTFRCDPISEHNRLYWYRQTLGQGPEFLTYFQNEAQLEKSRLLSDRFSAERPKGSFSTLEIQRTEQGDSAMYLCASSSYRGSARGYTFGSGTRLTVV.

This clonotype was recorded many times. The chain employs TRBV4-1 and TRBJ2-5; the D is unclear. The CDR3 length is 13 residues. With 1 base removed from V and 5 bases from J, the gap between germline ends came to 8 bases. Germline CDR1 is MGHRA and CDR2 is YSYEKL. The CDR3 region is CASSQARVETQYF. As DNA, the CDR3 is TGCGCCAGCAGCCAAGCCAGAGTGGAGACCCAGTACTTC.

V is TRBV7-3 and J is TRBJ1-6, with D perhaps matching TRBD1 (6 bases). This CDR3 region has 13 residues. With 5 bases removed from V and 10 bases from J, the gap between germline ends came to 12 bases. The germline V gene encodes CDR1 SGHTA and CDR2 FQGTGA. The CDR3 DNA follows: TGTGCCAGCAGCAGGACAGTAGGATCACCCCTCCACTTT. Amino acid sequence: CASSRTVGSPLHF.

In its sample, this clonotype was seen many times. V and J are TRBV27 and TRBJ2-7; 7 positions agree with TRBD1. The germline V gene has CDR1 MNHEY and CDR2 SMNVEV (reference sequence). V shed 0 bases and J 4 bases; nucleotides not matched to a gene: 6. This CDR3 has 15 amino acids. The CDR3 DNA reads as TGTGCCAGCAGTTTATCGAGAGAGGGGGCTTACGAGCAGTACTTC. Translated, it gives CASSLSREGAYEQYF.

The sample holds a few counts of this clonotype. The chain combines TRBV20-1 with TRBJ1-5; tentative D call: TRBD1 (5 bases). The CDR3 extends over 14 amino acids. The germline gives CDR1 DFQATT, CDR2 SNEGSKA (reference sequence). V was shortened by 6 bases and J by 0 bases, with 12 bases between the two germline ends. CDR3 loop: CSATDNRSNQPQHF. The DNA for the CDR3 is TGCAGTGCCACGGACAACCGTAGCAATCAGCCCCAGCATTTT.

V and J are TRBV9 and TRBJ1-2, with TRBD1 matching over 7 bases. V shed 3 bases and J 3 bases; nucleotides not matched to a gene: 11. The CDR3 totals 16 residues. Germline V gene lookup returns CDR1 SGDLS and CDR2 YYNGEE. CDR3 amino acids: CASSGQGSRGDYGYTF. DNA of the CDR3: TGTGCCAGCAGCGGACAGGGTAGTAGGGGGGACTATGGCTACACCTTC.

With respect to this clonotype: This sequence may be a read error, since a much larger clone differs from it by one base. This rearrangement joins TRBV29-1 to TRBJ2-7; TRBD2 matches 9 bases. Germline CDR1 and CDR2: SQVTM and ANQGSEA. With V trimmed by 3 bases and J by 6 bases, 9 bases remained unmatched. The length of the CDR3 is 14 residues. CDR3 amino acids: CSVEFSGRFGEQYF. As DNA, the CDR3 is TGCAGCGTTGAGTTTAGCGGGAGATTTGGCGAGCAGTACTTC.

This clonotype occurred a few times. The J gene is TRBJ2-1, the V gene TRBV6-2 or TRBV6-3; 7 nucleotides agree with TRBD1. Germline assignment: CDR1 MNHEY and CDR2 SVGEGT. The V segment lost 2 bases and the J segment 3 bases; nucleotides outside the gene matches: 4. CDR3 size: 15 residues. DNA of the CDR3: TGTGCCAGCAGTTACGGGGGACAGAACTACAATGAGCAGTTCTTC. Protein product: CASSYGGQNYNEQFF.

As regards this clonotype: It may be a read error: a sequence one base away is much more abundant. The chain is built from TRBV11-2 and TRBJ2-1; 10 positions agree with TRBD2. This CDR3 has 14 amino acids. Per the germline V gene, CDR1 is SGHAT and CDR2 is FQNNGV. CDR3 sequence: CASRPGLANNEQLF. The CDR3 DNA reads as TGTGCCAGCAGGCCGGGACTAGCGAACAATGAGCAGCTCTTC.

Concerning this clonotype: An end of the junction differs from the germline gene, which may be a read error. The CDR3 loop is CASSLDREGTEAFF. In DNA, the CDR3 is TGTGCCAGCAGTTTGGACAGGGAAGGGACTGAAGCTTTCTTT. The chain uses TRBV5-4 and TRBJ1-1; 8 bases agree with TRBD1. Germline loops: CDR1 SGHNT, CDR2 YYREEE (reference sequence). The CDR3 covers 14 residues.

This clonotype was found many times. This rearrangement joins TRBV12-3 or TRBV12-4 to TRBJ2-2, with D perhaps matching TRBD1 or TRBD2 (6 bases each). CDR3 length: 17 residues. Trimming left V 8 bases short and J 5 bases short, with 24 bases between. As DNA, the CDR3 is TGTGCCAGCCGAAGGCCGGGGGCGGAATTTATAACCGGGGAGCTGTTTTTT. Protein: CASRRPGAEFITGELFF.

The rearrangement joins TRBV19 to TRBJ2-3; 11 positions agree with TRBD2. The germline gives CDR1 LNHDA, CDR2 SQIVND (reference sequence). The CDR3 loop spans 14 amino acids. V was pared by 8 bases and J by 6 bases, with 7 bases of the junction left unmatched. The CDR3 nucleotides are TGTGCCAGTCATAGCGGGAGGGCCAGGGATACGCAGTATTTT. This translates into CASHSGRARDTQYF.

About this clonotype itself: A much larger clone differs by one base, so this may be a read error. This chain connects TRBV3-1 to TRBJ2-7, with D maybe TRBD2 (6 bases). Trimming took off 5 bases at V and 4 bases at J, with 21 bases between the two ends. Per germline, CDR1 LGHDT and CDR2 YNNKEL (reference sequence). This CDR3 is 16 amino acids long. As DNA, the CDR3 is TGTGCCAGCAGCGGCCGACTATCGGGAGTCGAGTACGAGCAGTACTTC. Its protein product is CASSGRLSGVEYEQYF.

This clonotype was seen repeatedly, ten times or more. The rearrangement joins TRBV20-1 to TRBJ2-1; TRBD2 might be the D (5 bases). CDR1 is DFQATT, CDR2 SNEGSKA, per germline (reference sequence). Trimming cost V 5 bases and J 1 base, with 9 bases left between them. The length of the CDR3 is 13 residues. The CDR3 reads CSAERGSYNEQFF. The CDR3 DNA reads as TGCAGTGCTGAACGGGGTTCCTACAATGAGCAGTTCTTC.

The V and J genes are TRBV28 and TRBJ2-3; the D gene is possibly TRBD1 (5 bases). Germline CDR1 is MDHEN and CDR2 is SYDVKM. This CDR3 spans 16 amino acids. V lost 1 base to trimming and J lost 0 bases, with 11 bases between them. CDR3 loop: CASSLSWGLSTDTQYF. As DNA, the CDR3 is TGTGCCAGCAGTTTATCTTGGGGCCTAAGCACAGATACGCAGTATTTT.

The genes are TRBV19 and TRBJ1-2, with 7 bases lining up with TRBD1. Trimming removed 5 bases from V and 8 bases from J; junction bases left unmatched: 11. The germline gives CDR1 LNHDA, CDR2 SQIVND (reference sequence). The CDR3 length is 14 residues. The CDR3 is CASSPQGTAGGYTF. The DNA for the CDR3 is TGTGCCAGTAGTCCACAGGGGACGGCGGGGGGCTACACCTTC.